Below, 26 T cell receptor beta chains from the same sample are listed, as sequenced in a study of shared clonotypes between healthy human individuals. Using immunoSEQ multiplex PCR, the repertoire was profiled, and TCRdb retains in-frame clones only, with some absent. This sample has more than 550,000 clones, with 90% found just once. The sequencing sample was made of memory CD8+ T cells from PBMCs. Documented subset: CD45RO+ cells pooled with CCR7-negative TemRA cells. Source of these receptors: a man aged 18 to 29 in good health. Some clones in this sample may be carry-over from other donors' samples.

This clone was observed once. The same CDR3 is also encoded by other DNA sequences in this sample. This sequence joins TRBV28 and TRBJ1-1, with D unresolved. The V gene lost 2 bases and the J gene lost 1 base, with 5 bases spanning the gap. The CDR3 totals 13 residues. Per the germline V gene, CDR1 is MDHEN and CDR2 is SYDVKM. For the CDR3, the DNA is TGTGCCAGCAGTTTAGGGTGGAACACTGAAGCTTTCTTT. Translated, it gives CASSLGWNTEAFF.

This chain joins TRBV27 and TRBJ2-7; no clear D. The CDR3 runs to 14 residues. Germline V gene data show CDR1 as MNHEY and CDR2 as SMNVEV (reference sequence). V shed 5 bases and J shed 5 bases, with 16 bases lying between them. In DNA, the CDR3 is TGTGCCAGCAGTCCAGGTGCTACGTCCCACGAGCAGTACTTC. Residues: CASSPGATSHEQYF.

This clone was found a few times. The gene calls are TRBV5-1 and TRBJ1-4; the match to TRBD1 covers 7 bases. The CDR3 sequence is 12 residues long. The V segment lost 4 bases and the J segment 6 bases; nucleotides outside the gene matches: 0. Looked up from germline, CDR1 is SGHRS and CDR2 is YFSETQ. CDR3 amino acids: CASSDRDEKLFF. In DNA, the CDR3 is TGCGCCAGCAGCGACAGGGATGAAAAACTGTTTTTT.

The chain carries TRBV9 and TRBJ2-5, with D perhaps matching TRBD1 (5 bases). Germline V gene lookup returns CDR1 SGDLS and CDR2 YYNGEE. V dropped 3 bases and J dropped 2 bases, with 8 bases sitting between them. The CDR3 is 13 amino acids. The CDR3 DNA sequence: TGTGCCAGCAGCGCCGACAGACAAGAGACCCAGTACTTC. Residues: CASSADRQETQYF.

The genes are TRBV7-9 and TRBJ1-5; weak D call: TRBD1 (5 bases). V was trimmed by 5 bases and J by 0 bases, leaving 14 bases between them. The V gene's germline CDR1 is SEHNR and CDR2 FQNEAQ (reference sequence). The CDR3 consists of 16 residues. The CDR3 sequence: CASSPGRDYSNQPQHF. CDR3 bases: TGTGCCAGCAGCCCAGGCAGGGACTATAGCAATCAGCCCCAGCATTTT. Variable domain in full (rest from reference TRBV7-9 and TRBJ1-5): DTGVSQNPRHKITKRGQNVTFRCDPISEHNRLYWYRQTLGQGPEFLTYFQNEAQLEKSRLLSDRFSAERPKGSFSTLEIQRTEQGDSAMYLCASSPGRDYSNQPQHFGDGTRLSIL.

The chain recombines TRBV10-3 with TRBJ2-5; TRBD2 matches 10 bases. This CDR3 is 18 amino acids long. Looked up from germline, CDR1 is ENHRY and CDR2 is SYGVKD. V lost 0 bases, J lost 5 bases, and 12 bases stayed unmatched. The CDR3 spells CAISESWTSGLGRETQYF. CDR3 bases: TGTGCCATCAGTGAGTCCTGGACTAGCGGCCTAGGTCGGGAGACCCAGTACTTC.

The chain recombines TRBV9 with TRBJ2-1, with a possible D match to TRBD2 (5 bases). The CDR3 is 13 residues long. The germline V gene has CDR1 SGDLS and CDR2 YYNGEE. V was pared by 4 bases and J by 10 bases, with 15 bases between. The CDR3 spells CASSSYLASEQFF. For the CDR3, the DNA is TGTGCCAGCAGCAGTTATTTAGCGTCCGAGCAGTTCTTC.

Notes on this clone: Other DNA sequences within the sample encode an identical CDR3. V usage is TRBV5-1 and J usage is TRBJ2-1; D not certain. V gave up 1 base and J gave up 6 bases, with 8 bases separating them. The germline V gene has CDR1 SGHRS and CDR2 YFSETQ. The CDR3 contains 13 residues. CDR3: CASSLFLSNEQFF. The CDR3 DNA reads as TGCGCCAGCAGCTTGTTTCTCTCCAATGAGCAGTTCTTC.

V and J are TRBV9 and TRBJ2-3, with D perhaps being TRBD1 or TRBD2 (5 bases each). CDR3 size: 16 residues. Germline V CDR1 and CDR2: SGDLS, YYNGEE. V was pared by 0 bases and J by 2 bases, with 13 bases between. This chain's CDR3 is CASSVAGDRFTDTQYF. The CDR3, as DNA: TGTGCCAGCAGCGTAGCTGGGGACCGCTTCACAGATACGCAGTATTTT.

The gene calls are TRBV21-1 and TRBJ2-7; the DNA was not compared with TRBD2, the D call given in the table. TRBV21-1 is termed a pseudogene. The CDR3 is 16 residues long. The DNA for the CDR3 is TGTGCCAGCAGCTTTCGGACTAGCGGGAGAGATTGGGAGCAGTACTTC. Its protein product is CASSFRTSGRDWEQYF.

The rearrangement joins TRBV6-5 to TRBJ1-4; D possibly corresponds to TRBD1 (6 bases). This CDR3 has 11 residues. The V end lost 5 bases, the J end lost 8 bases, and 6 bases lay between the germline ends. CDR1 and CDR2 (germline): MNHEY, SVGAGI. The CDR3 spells CASSQGEKLFF. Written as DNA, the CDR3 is TGTGCCAGCAGTCAGGGGGAAAAACTGTTTTTT.

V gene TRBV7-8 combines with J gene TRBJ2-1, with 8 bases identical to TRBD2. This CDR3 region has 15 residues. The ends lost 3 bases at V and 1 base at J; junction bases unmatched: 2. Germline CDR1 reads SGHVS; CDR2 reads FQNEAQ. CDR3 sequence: CASSFSGASYNEQFF. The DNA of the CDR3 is TGTGCCAGCAGCTTTAGCGGGGCGTCCTACAATGAGCAGTTCTTC.

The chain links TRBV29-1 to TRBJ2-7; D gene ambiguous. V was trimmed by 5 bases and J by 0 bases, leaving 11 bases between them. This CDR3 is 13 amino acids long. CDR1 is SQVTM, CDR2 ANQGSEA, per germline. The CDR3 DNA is TGCAGCGTTCAACAGCGAAGCTCCTACGAGCAGTACTTC. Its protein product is CSVQQRSSYEQYF.

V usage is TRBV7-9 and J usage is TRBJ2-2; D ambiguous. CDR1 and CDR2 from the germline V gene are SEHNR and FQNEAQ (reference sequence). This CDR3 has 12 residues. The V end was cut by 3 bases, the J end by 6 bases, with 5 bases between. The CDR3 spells CASSLFPGELFF. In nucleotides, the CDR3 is TGTGCCAGCAGCTTGTTTCCCGGGGAGCTGTTTTTT.

In nucleotides, the CDR3 is TGTGCCAGCAGTTTATTAGGCCCCCAAACGCCAGATACGCAGTATTTT. Protein: CASSLLGPQTPDTQYF. The genes are TRBV28 and TRBJ2-3, with unresolved D. V lost 1 base and J 4 bases, leaving 15 bases between the germline ends. The CDR3 spans 16 residues. Germline assignment: CDR1 MDHEN and CDR2 SYDVKM.

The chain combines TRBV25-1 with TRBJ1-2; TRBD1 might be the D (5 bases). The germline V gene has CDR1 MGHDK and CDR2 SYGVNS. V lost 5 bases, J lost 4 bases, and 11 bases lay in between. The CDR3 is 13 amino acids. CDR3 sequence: CASSFDSLYGYTF. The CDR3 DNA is TGTGCCAGCAGTTTCGACAGTCTCTATGGCTACACCTTC.

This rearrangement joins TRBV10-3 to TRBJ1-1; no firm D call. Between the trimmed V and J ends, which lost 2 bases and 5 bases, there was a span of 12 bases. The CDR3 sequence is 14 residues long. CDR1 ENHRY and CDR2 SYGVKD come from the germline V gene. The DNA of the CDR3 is TGTGCCATCAGTGAGAACCGGGGTAGGACTGAAGCTTTCTTT. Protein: CAISENRGRTEAFF.

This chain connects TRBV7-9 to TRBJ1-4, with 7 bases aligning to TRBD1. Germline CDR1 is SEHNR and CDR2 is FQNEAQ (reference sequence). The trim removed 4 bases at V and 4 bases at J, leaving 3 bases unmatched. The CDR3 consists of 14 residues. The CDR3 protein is CASSSGQLNEKLFF. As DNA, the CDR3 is TGTGCCAGCAGCTCGGGACAGCTTAATGAAAAACTGTTTTTT.

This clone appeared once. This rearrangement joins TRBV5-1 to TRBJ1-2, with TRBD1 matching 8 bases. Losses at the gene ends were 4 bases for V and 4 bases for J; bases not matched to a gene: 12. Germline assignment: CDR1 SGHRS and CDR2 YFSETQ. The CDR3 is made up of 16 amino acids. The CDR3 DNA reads TGCGCCAGCAGCCCCCGCGGACAGGGACTAGTCTATGGCTACACCTTC. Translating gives CASSPRGQGLVYGYTF. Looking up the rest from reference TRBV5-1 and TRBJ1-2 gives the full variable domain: KAGVTQTPRYLIKTRGQQVTLSCSPISGHRSVSWYQQTPGQGLQFLFEYFSETQRNKGNFPGRFSGRQFSNSRSEMNVSTLELGDSALYLCASSPRGQGLVYGYTFGSGTRLTVV.

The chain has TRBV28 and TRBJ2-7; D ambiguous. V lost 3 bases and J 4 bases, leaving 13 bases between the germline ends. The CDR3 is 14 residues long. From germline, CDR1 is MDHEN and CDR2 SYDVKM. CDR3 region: CASSLERRRYEQYF. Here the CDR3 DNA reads TGTGCCAGCAGTTTGGAACGCCGTCGATACGAGCAGTACTTC.

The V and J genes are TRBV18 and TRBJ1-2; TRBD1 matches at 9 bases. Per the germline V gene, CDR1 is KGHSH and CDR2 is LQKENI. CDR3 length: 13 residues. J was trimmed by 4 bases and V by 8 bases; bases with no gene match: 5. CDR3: CASRTGDIYGYTF. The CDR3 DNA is TGTGCCAGCCGGACAGGGGACATCTATGGCTACACCTTC.

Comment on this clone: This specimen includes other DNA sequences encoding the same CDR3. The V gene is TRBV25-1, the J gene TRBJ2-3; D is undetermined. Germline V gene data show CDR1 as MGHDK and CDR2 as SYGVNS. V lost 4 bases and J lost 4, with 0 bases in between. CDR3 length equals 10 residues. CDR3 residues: CASSADTQYF. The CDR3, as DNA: TGTGCCAGCAGTGCAGATACGCAGTATTTT. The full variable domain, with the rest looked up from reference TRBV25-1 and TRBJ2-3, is EADIYQTPRYLVIGTGKKITLECSQTMGHDKMYWYQQDPGMELHLIHYSYGVNSTEKGDLSSESTVSRIRTEHFPLTLESARPSHTSQYLCASSADTQYFGPGTRLTVL.

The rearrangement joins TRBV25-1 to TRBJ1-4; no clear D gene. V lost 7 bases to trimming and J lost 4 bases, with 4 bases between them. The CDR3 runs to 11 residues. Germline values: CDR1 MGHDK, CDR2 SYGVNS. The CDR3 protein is CASKNNEKLFF. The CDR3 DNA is TGTGCCAGCAAGAATAATGAAAAACTGTTTTTT.

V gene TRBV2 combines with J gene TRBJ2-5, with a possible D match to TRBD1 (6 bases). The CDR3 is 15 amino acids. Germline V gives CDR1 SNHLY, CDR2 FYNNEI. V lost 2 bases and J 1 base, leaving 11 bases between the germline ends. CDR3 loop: CASSEPTGTQETQYF. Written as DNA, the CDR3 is TGTGCCAGCAGTGAACCAACAGGGACCCAAGAGACCCAGTACTTC.

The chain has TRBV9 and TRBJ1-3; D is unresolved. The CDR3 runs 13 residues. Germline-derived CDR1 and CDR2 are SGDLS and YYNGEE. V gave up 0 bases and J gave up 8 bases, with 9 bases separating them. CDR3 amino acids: CASSVGELDTIYF. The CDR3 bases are TGTGCCAGCAGCGTAGGAGAATTGGACACCATATATTTT.

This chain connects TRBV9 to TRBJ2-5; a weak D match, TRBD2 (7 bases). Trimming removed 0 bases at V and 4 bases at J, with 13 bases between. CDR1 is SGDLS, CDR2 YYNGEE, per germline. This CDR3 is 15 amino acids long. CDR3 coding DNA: TGTGCCAGCAGCGTAGGGCGGGGGCTAGTAGAGACCCAGTACTTC. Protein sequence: CASSVGRGLVETQYF.